Sequencing of this TCR beta chain was carried out in a study of PD-1 blockade in classical Hodgkin lymphoma. Details on this clone: Its specificity is not known.

Time point defined: newly diagnosed, previously untreated cHL patient sample. Comparator PBMCs were from newly diagnosed, untreated classical Hodgkin lymphoma. General observations from the study: With respect to the repertoire differences, their causes, possibly disease activity or prior therapy, remain undefined.

The CDR3 loop spans 14 amino acids. Germline V CDR1 and CDR2: SEHNR, FQNEAQ (reference sequence). V dropped 5 bases and J dropped 5 bases, with 13 bases sitting between them. The repertoire was sequenced with immunoSEQ multiplex PCR; TCRdb's copy has only in-frame clones and lacks some. Of 20,000 to 25,000 clones listed, about 95% are singletons. The V call is TRBV7-9, the J call TRBJ1-5; D not certain. This receptor was taken from a human donor with classical Hodgkin lymphoma. The sequenced material came from peripheral blood mononuclear cells (PBMCs). The CDR3 loop reads CASSESSGDQPQHF. The CDR3 region has the DNA TGTGCCAGCAGCGAAAGCTCGGGAGATCAGCCCCAGCATTTT.